These 9 T cell receptor beta chains came from one sample sequenced in a study of T cells expressing NK-cell markers. TCRdb re-called the 5' RACE reads and shows each CDR3 protein once, DNA omitted. Here the sample table reports about 380,000 distinct CDR3 sequences. Sequences were obtained from blood T cells: a sorted CD56 or NKG2C T cell subset, CD4+ or CD8+ T cells, or bulk PBMC T cells (not recorded which). These receptors were taken from a man aged 18-70 years in good health.

The V gene is TRBV13, the J gene TRBJ2-1; with no DNA, the TCRdb D assignment of TRBD2 cannot be verified. Looked up from germline, CDR1 is PRHDT and CDR2 is FYEKMQ (reference sequence). The length of the CDR3 is 13 residues. CDR3 residues: CASSRGVRNEQFF. Full variable domain (missing parts from reference TRBV13 and TRBJ2-1): AAGVIQSPRHLIKEKRETATLKCYPIPRHDTVYWYQQGPGQDPQFLISFYEKMQSDKGSIPDRFSAQQFSDYHSELNMSSLELGDSALYFCASSRGVRNEQFFGPGTRLTVL.

The V call is TRBV19, the J call TRBJ2-2. The CDR3 spans 15 residues. In germline, CDR1 is LNHDA, CDR2 SQIVND (reference sequence). The chain's CDR3 is CASSMFTGSTGELFF.

CDR3 residues: CSARTRAQVWNTEAFF. The rearrangement joins TRBV20-1 to TRBJ1-1; the D call of TRBD1 rests on TCRdb alone, since no DNA is present to check it. The V gene's germline CDR1 is DFQATT and CDR2 SNEGSKA (reference sequence). The CDR3 is 16 residues long.

The gene calls are TRBV11-1 and TRBJ2-6; there is no DNA to check the TCRdb D call of TRBD1. Germline CDR1 and CDR2: SGHAT and FQDESV (reference sequence). The CDR3 covers 19 residues. The CDR3 loop reads CASSLESARLLSGANVLTF.

V and J are TRBV7-6 and TRBJ1-2. This CDR3 is 15 amino acids long. Germline V gene data show CDR1 as SGHVS and CDR2 as FNYEAQ. CDR3 amino acids: CASSLARQAYYGYTF.

The chain is built from TRBV6-1 and TRBJ1-1; TCRdb indicates TRBD1, and absent DNA this call remains unverified. The CDR3 extends over 14 amino acids. CDR1 is MNHNS, CDR2 SASEGT, per germline. CDR3 in amino acids: CASREGPSNTEAFF.

The chain has TRBV6-1 and TRBJ2-2. Germline V gene sequence: CDR1 MNHNS, CDR2 SASEGT. The CDR3 loop spans 15 amino acids. The CDR3 sequence is CASRRTRGDTGELFF.

The chain has TRBV28 and TRBJ1-6; lacking DNA, the TRBD1 call made by TCRdb goes unchecked. From germline, CDR1 is MDHEN and CDR2 SYDVKM. This CDR3 comprises 17 residues. The CDR3 loop reads CASSSPGAATSNSPLHF.

V usage is TRBV3-1 and J usage is TRBJ2-1. The CDR3 consists of 14 residues. CDR1 is LGHDT, CDR2 YNNKEL, per germline (reference sequence). The chain's CDR3 is CASSQGGLAHEQFF.